The next 27 T cell receptor beta chains were all read from a single sample in a study of T-cell memory formation after mild COVID-19. TCRdb itself ran the 5' RACE reads through MiXCR, one entry per CDR3 protein. The table includes about 400,000 distinct CDR3 sequences, approximately 15% detected once. The source material was PBMCs or a T cell subset sorted from them (not recorded which). The receptors shown here come from a man aged 18 to 30 who had mild COVID-19 (a few samples of this study predate the infection). Cell type and time point are not known.

This clonotype was counted only a few times. The V gene is TRBV6-2 or TRBV6-3, the J gene TRBJ1-1; TRBD1 agrees at 9 bases. From germline, CDR1 is MNHEY and CDR2 SVGEGT. V gave up 4 bases and J gave up 0 bases; unmatched junction bases: 15. The CDR3 length is 19 residues. DNA for the CDR3: TGTGCCAGCAGTTTTGGGGTCGAGGGGACAGGGAAAATGAACACTGAAGCTTTCTTT. Protein sequence: CASSFGVEGTGKMNTEAFF.

This clonotype was recorded a few times. This chain uses TRBV20-1 with TRBJ2-1, with 10 nucleotides matching TRBD2. V lost 5 bases, J lost 13 bases, and 11 bases stayed unmatched. Germline values: CDR1 DFQATT, CDR2 SNEGSKA (reference sequence). The CDR3 consists of 13 residues. The DNA for the CDR3 is TGCAGTGCTTCCCCCTCTAGCGGGGGTCCTCAGTTCTTC. Encoded protein: CSASPSSGGPQFF.

This clonotype has a handful of counts. V usage is TRBV3-1 and J usage is TRBJ2-5, with D hard to call. Germline-derived CDR1 and CDR2 are LGHDT and YNNKEL (reference sequence). CDR3 length equals 14 residues. V was pared by 4 bases and J by 6 bases, with 15 bases between. The CDR3 loop is CASSLDGRRKTQYF. CDR3 coding DNA: TGTGCCAGCAGCCTCGACGGACGGCGAAAGACCCAGTACTTC.

This clonotype was counted a few times. The chain uses TRBV27 and TRBJ2-7, with 11 bases that match TRBD1. Germline loops: CDR1 MNHEY, CDR2 SMNVEV (reference sequence). Trimming at V came to 7 bases and at J to 5 bases, leaving 13 bases not matched to a gene. The CDR3 runs 16 residues. CDR3 sequence: CASTPGVRTGGNEQYF. CDR3 coding DNA: TGTGCCAGCACCCCGGGGGTTCGGACAGGGGGCAACGAGCAGTACTTC.

This clonotype was counted between two and nine times. Here the CDR3 DNA reads TGTGCCAGCAGGGATATCCGGGCCCCCGGCCAGACCCAGTACTTC. It specifies CASRDIRAPGQTQYF. The chain employs TRBV5-6 and TRBJ2-5; D ambiguous. Germline V lookup: CDR1 SGHDT, CDR2 YYEEEE. Trimming cost V 5 bases and J 6 bases, with 20 bases left between them. The CDR3 has 15 amino acids. The entire variable domain, with the rest obtained from reference TRBV5-6 and TRBJ2-5, is as follows: DAGVTQSPTHLIKTRGQQVTLRCSPKSGHDTVSWYQQALGQGPQFIFQYYEEEERQRGNFPDRFSGHQFPNYSSELNVNALLLGDSALYLCASRDIRAPGQTQYFGPGTRLLVL.

This clonotype was seen a few times. The chain has TRBV5-1 and TRBJ2-7; TRBD2 agrees at 10 bases. In germline, CDR1 is SGHRS, CDR2 YFSETQ. V trimming: 2 bases; J trimming: 2 bases; junction bases outside the gene matches: 13. This CDR3 is built from 18 residues. The CDR3 is CASSLGLAVNGLTYEQYF. CDR3 DNA sequence: TGCGCCAGCAGCTTAGGACTAGCGGTAAACGGGCTGACCTACGAGCAGTACTTC.

The CDR3 region is CASSFRRIKKDEQFF. As DNA, the CDR3 is TGTGCCAGCAGCTTTCGTCGCATCAAGAAGGATGAGCAGTTCTTC. The V call is TRBV7-8, the J call TRBJ2-1; the D is unclear. V lost 3 bases and J lost 8, with 17 bases in between. CDR1 SGHVS and CDR2 FQNEAQ come from the germline V gene. The CDR3 loop spans 15 amino acids.

The rearrangement joins TRBV5-1 to TRBJ2-5, with D unclear. In germline, CDR1 is SGHRS, CDR2 YFSETQ. V was trimmed by 0 bases and J by 3 bases, leaving 9 bases between them. The CDR3 totals 14 residues. The CDR3 loop is CASSLAMGEETQYF. As DNA, the CDR3 is TGCGCCAGCAGCTTGGCAATGGGTGAAGAGACCCAGTACTTC.

This clonotype was found many times. The CDR3 protein is CASSLRSDTQYF. CDR3 DNA sequence: TGTGCCAGCAGCCTGAGGTCAGATACGCAGTATTTT. The chain employs TRBV7-9 and TRBJ2-3; D gene unclear. V lost 5 bases and J 4 bases, leaving 7 bases between the germline ends. Germline CDR1 SEHNR, CDR2 FQNEAQ (reference sequence). The CDR3 extends over 12 amino acids.

In this sample, this clonotype turned up a few times. The V and J genes are TRBV5-1 and TRBJ2-3; 9 positions match TRBD1. CDR1 is SGHRS and CDR2 is YFSETQ in the germline V gene. V gave up 2 bases and J gave up 0 bases; unmatched junction bases: 7. CDR3 size: 17 residues. In nucleotides, the CDR3 is TGCGCCAGCAGCTTAGGGGACAGGGCCGACAGCACAGATACGCAGTATTTT. It specifies CASSLGDRADSTDTQYF.

The gene calls are TRBV5-1 and TRBJ2-7; 8 bases line up with TRBD1. V was clipped by 4 bases and J by 4 bases; unmatched bases: 10. The CDR3 has 15 residues. CDR1 and CDR2 (germline): SGHRS, YFSETQ. The CDR3 spells CASSLGQGSGYEQYF. The CDR3 region has the DNA TGCGCCAGCAGCCTCGGACAGGGAAGTGGGTACGAGCAGTACTTC.

The chain uses TRBV6-6 and TRBJ1-1; a possible D gene is TRBD1 (5 bases). Between the trimmed V and J ends, which lost 2 bases and 0 bases, there was a span of 7 bases. Germline assignment: CDR1 MNHNY and CDR2 SVGAGI (reference sequence). This CDR3 comprises 14 residues. CDR3 bases: TGTGCCAGCAGTTACGGGACCATGAACACTGAAGCTTTCTTT. Translated, it gives CASSYGTMNTEAFF.

The chain is built from TRBV6-5 and TRBJ2-1, with 8 bases identical to TRBD2. The CDR3 extends over 16 amino acids. V trimming: 7 bases; J trimming: 0 bases; junction bases outside the gene matches: 8. Germline V gene sequence: CDR1 MNHEY, CDR2 SVGAGI. The CDR3 loop is CASTLTGGTSYNEQFF. In DNA, the CDR3 is TGTGCCAGCACATTGACGGGAGGGACCTCCTACAATGAGCAGTTCTTC.

The chain links TRBV5-1 to TRBJ1-1; D not resolved. The CDR3 contains 15 residues. V dropped 4 bases and J dropped 8 bases, with 21 bases sitting between them. Germline V CDR1 and CDR2: SGHRS, YFSETQ. CDR3 region: CASSTLFGLSAEAFF. The CDR3 nucleotides read TGCGCCAGCAGCACCCTTTTTGGCTTATCTGCCGAAGCTTTCTTT.

This clonotype showed up just a few times. The chain has TRBV20-1 and TRBJ2-3; 8 bases are shared with TRBD1. CDR1 DFQATT and CDR2 SNEGSKA come from the germline V gene (reference sequence). The V gene end was trimmed by 5 bases and the J gene end by 6 bases; junction bases not matched to a gene: 13. The CDR3 runs to 15 residues. This CDR3 reads CSAPNPGTGPDTQYF. DNA for the CDR3: TGCAGTGCTCCCAACCCCGGGACAGGTCCCGATACGCAGTATTTT.

This clonotype was recorded a few times. This chain joins TRBV6-5 and TRBJ2-2; 9 positions agree with TRBD2. Germline lookup yields CDR1 MNHEY and CDR2 SVGAGI. The CDR3 has 16 amino acids. J gave up 0 bases and V 6 bases, and 5 bases lay outside the gene matches. CDR3 region: CASRGGGAPNTGELFF. DNA for the CDR3: TGTGCCAGCAGGGGCGGGGGGGCCCCGAACACCGGGGAGCTGTTTTTT.

A few counts support this clonotype. The chain couples TRBV4-2 to TRBJ2-2; possible D gene TRBD2, 5 bases. CDR1 is LGHNA and CDR2 is YNFKEQ in the germline V gene. This CDR3 spans 15 amino acids. Trimming took off 0 bases at V and 6 bases at J, with 11 bases between the two ends. The CDR3: CASSQEYSSPGELFF. The CDR3 DNA reads as TGTGCCAGCAGCCAAGAGTATTCTAGCCCCGGGGAGCTGTTTTTT.

CDR3 DNA: TGTGCCAGCTCACCATCGGGCCGGTACTCTGGAAACACCATATATTTT. Amino acids: CASSPSGRYSGNTIYF. The chain is built from TRBV18 and TRBJ1-3, with unresolved D. The CDR3 is 16 amino acids. The V gene's germline CDR1 is KGHSH and CDR2 LQKENI. V shed 2 bases and J shed 0 bases, with 11 bases lying between them.

There are a few counts of this clonotype. The genes are TRBV12-3 or TRBV12-4 and TRBJ2-7, with D perhaps matching TRBD2 (6 bases). With 3 bases removed from V and 5 bases from J, the gap between germline ends came to 11 bases. This CDR3 has 13 amino acids. The CDR3 nucleotides read TGTGCCAGCAGTTTCGGCGCTAGCGACGAGCAGTACGTC. It codes for CASSFGASDEQYV.

The CDR3 loop is CSAGLAGASDTQYF. As DNA, the CDR3 is TGCAGTGCTGGACTAGCGGGGGCATCAGATACGCAGTATTTT. The chain couples TRBV20-1 to TRBJ2-3; TRBD2 matches 13 bases. Germline V CDR1 and CDR2: DFQATT, SNEGSKA (reference sequence). This CDR3 comprises 14 residues. With 5 bases clipped from V and 4 bases from J, the junction kept 3 bases outside the gene matches.

This chain joins TRBV5-1 and TRBJ1-1; 8 bases map to TRBD1. The CDR3 is 14 residues long. J was trimmed by 11 bases and V by 4 bases; bases with no gene match: 13. Germline CDR1 SGHRS, CDR2 YFSETQ. In DNA form, the CDR3 reads TGCGCCAGCAGCACCTCGACAGGGGCGGGCGTTGCTTTCTTT. It codes for CASSTSTGAGVAFF. The full variable domain, in which reference TRBV5-1 and TRBJ1-1 provide the parts outside the CDR3, is KAGVTQTPRYLIKTRGQQVTLSCSPISGHRSVSWYQQTPGQGLQFLFEYFSETQRNKGNFPGRFSGRQFSNSRSEMNVSTLELGDSALYLCASSTSTGAGVAFFGQGTRLTVV.

This clonotype showed up just a few times. The CDR3 nucleotides read TGTGCCAGCAGCTCGGGACTAGACCCCACAGATACGCAGTATTTT. As protein: CASSSGLDPTDTQYF. V gene TRBV9 combines with J gene TRBJ2-3, with 8 bases lining up with TRBD2. Germline-derived CDR1 and CDR2 are SGDLS and YYNGEE. The J segment lost 2 bases and the V segment lost 4 bases, leaving 6 bases of the junction unmatched. The CDR3 has 15 residues.

This clonotype was picked up a small number of times. The chain couples TRBV25-1 to TRBJ2-2; perhaps TRBD1 as D (6 bases). Trimming stripped 3 bases from V and 5 bases from J, with 10 bases between. The CDR3 has 14 amino acids. CDR1 and CDR2 from the germline V gene are MGHDK and SYGVNS. The CDR3 DNA follows: TGTGCCAGCAGTGACATAGGGGGAACCGGGGAGCTGTTTTTT. Encoded protein: CASSDIGGTGELFF. Full variable domain (remainder filled in from reference TRBV25-1 and TRBJ2-2): EADIYQTPRYLVIGTGKKITLECSQTMGHDKMYWYQQDPGMELHLIHYSYGVNSTEKGDLSSESTVSRIRTEHFPLTLESARPSHTSQYLCASSDIGGTGELFFGEGSRLTVL.

V is TRBV12-3 or TRBV12-4 and J is TRBJ2-3; perhaps TRBD2 as D (6 bases). The CDR3 extends over 13 amino acids. V was shortened by 4 bases and J by 13 bases, with 18 bases between the two germline ends. The CDR3 reads CASSSSGQGGKYF. The CDR3 DNA is TGTGCCAGCAGTTCCTCCGGTCAGGGAGGCAAGTATTTT.

The chain is built from TRBV30 and TRBJ1-5; TRBD1 matches at 7 bases. Germline assignment: CDR1 GTSNPN and CDR2 SVGIG (reference sequence). The CDR3 loop spans 13 amino acids. Trimming at V came to 0 bases and at J to 5 bases, leaving 1 base not matched to a gene. DNA for the CDR3: TGTGCCTGGAGTGTCACAGGGGATCAGCCCCAGCATTTT. Translation: CAWSVTGDQPQHF. Supplemented by reference TRBV30 and TRBJ1-5, the full variable domain reads SQTIHQWPATLVQPVGSPLSLECTVEGTSNPNLYWYRQAAGRGLQLLFYSVGIGQISSEVPQNLSASRPQDRQFILSSKKLLLSDSGFYLCAWSVTGDQPQHFGDGTRLSIL.

The chain combines TRBV9 with TRBJ2-5, with TRBD1 identical over 7 bases. The CDR3 length is 13 residues. Trimming at V came to 3 bases and at J to 2 bases, leaving 1 base not matched to a gene. The V gene's germline CDR1 is SGDLS and CDR2 YYNGEE. CDR3 DNA: TGTGCCAGCAGCGAACAGGGGCAAGAGACCCAGTACTTC. It encodes CASSEQGQETQYF.

The chain recombines TRBV6-5 with TRBJ1-3; 7 nucleotides align to TRBD1. This CDR3 is 15 amino acids long. V lost 5 bases and J lost 0; bases outside the gene matches: 4. Per the germline V gene, CDR1 is MNHEY and CDR2 is SVGAGI. The CDR3 DNA reads as TGTGCCAGCAGTCTACAGGGGTTCTCTGGAAACACCATATATTTT. Translated: CASSLQGFSGNTIYF.